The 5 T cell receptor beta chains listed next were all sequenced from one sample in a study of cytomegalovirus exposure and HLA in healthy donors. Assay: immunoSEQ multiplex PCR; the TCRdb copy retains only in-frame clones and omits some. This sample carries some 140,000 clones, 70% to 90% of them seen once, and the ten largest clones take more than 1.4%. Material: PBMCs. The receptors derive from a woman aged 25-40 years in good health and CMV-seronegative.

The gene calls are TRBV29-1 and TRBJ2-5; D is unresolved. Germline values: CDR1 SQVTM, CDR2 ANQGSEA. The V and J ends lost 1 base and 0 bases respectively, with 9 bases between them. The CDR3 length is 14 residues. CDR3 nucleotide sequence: TGCAGCGTTGAAGCGGCACAGAACCAAGAGACCCAGTACTTC. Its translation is CSVEAAQNQETQYF.

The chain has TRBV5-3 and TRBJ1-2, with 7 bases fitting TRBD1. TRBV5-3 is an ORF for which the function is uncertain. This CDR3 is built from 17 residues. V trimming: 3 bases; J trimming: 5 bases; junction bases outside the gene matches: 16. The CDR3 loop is CARSSRDRPLEGYGYTF. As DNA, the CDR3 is TGTGCCAGAAGCTCAAGGGACAGACCCTTGGAGGGGTATGGCTACACCTTC.

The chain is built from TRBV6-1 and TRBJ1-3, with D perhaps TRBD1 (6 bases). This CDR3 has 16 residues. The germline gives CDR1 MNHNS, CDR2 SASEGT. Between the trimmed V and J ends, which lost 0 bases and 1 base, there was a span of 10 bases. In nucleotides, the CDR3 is TGTGCCAGCAGTGAAGCTGACAGGTTTTCTGGAAACACCATATATTTT. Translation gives CASSEADRFSGNTIYF.

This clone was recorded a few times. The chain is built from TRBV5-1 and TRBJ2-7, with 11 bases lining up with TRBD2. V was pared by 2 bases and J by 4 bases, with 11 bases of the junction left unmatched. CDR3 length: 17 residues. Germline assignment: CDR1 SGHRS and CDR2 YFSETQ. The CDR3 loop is CASSFSSGGAFPYEQYF. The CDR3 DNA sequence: TGCGCCAGCAGCTTTAGTAGCGGGGGGGCGTTTCCGTACGAGCAGTACTTC.

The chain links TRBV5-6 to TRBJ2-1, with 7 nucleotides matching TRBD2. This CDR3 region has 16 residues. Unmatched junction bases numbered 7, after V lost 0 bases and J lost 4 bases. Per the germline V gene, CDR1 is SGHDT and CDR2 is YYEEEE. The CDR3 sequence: CASSLGGGFSYNEQFF. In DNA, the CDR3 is TGTGCCAGCAGCTTGGGGGGGGGATTCTCATACAATGAGCAGTTCTTC.